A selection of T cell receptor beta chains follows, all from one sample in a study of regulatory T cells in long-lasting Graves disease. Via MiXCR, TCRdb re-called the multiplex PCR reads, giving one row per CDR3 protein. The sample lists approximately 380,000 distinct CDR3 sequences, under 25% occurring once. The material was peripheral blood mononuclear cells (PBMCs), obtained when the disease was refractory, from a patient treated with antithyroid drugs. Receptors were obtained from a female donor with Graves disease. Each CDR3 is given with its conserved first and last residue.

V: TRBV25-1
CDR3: CASRWGENYGYTF

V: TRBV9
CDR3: CASRPGLPTGELFF

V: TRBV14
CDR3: CASSQHRGGGANVLTF

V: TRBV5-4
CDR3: CASSIGTVKETQYF

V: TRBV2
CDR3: CASKGISQPQHF

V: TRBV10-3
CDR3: CAISRDRVLETQYF

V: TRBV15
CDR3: CATSRDTTASPNGYTF

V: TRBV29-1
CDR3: CSVDLGAPAEAFF

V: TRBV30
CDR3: CAWTGLGNTEAFF

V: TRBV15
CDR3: CATSSLLGQFNQPQHF

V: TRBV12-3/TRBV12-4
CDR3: CASSQGSNNQPQHF

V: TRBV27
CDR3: CASSLSSRGYNEQFF

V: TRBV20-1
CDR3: CSASRPTGGSSYEQYF

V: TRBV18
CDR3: CASSPRPAANTGELFF

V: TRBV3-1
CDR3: CASSPRVFYEQYF

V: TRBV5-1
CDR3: CASSAWSDTLYGYTF

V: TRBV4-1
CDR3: CASSQEWVRGYTF

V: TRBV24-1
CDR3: CATSDFPYRGSNYGYTF

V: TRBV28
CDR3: CASSQQGIDEQYF

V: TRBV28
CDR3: CASSQTSQPQHF

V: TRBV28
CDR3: CASSFLVGGGYGYTF

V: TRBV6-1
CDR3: CASSEPGRTEAFF

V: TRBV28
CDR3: CASETRWGFGKETQYF

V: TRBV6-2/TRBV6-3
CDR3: CASSLRDRGLEQYF

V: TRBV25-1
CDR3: CASSTAGSGGTQYF

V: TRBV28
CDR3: CASTLHVGNQPQHF

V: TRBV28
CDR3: CASSFAGGSTEAFF

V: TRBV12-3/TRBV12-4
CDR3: CASSVPGLAGEKADTQYF

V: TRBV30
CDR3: CAWSAWTATNEKLFF

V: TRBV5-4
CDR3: CASSDTGGRIPYGYTF

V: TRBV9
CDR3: CASSVVWGRGYTF

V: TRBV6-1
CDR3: CASSVQGRGSYNEQFF

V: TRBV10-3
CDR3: CAISVGQFDSNYGYTF

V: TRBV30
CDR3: CASLPEGRRDGYTF

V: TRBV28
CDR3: CAGSLGLNTEAFF

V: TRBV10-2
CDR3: CASSESLGNYEQYF

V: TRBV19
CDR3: CASSLLRQRNTEAFF

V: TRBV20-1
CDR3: CSASWGGETQYF

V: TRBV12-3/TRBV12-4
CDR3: CASSLAVGLAVEQFF

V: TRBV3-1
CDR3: CASSQDPVSSQETQYF

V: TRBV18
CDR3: CASSPPTPRELFF

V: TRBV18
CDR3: CASTPGRGYGETQYF

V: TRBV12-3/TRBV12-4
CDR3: CASSYAGGPTGELFF